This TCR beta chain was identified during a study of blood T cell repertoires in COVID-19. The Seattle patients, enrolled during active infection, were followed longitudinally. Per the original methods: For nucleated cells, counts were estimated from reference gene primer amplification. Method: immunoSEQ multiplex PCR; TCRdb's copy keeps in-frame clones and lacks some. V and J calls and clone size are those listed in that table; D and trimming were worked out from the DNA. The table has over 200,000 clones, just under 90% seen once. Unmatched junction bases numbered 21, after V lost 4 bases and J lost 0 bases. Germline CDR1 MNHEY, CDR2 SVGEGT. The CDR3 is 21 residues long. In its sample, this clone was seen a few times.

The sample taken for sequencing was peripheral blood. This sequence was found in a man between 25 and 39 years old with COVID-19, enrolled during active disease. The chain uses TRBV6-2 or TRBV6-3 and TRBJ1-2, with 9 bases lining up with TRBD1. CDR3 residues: CASSSFSLPGQGHLSNYGYTF. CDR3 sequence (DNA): TGTGCCAGCAGTTCCTTCTCCCTTCCGGGACAGGGACACCTGTCTAACTATGGCTACACCTTC.